This passage covers 20 T cell receptor beta chains from one sample sequenced in a study of blood T cell repertoires in COVID-19. The method was immunoSEQ multiplex PCR; TCRdb's version includes in-frame clones alone and lacks a portion of them. The table lists hundreds of thousands of clones, around 82% of them singletons. Sequenced: peripheral blood. Source of these receptors: a woman between 45 and 65 years old with acute or convalescent COVID-19.

The rearrangement joins TRBV3-1 (or the pseudogene TRBV3-2) to TRBJ1-3; no clear D. Trimming stripped 4 bases from V and 1 base from J, with 8 bases between. CDR1 is LGHDT and CDR2 is YNNKEL in the germline V gene (reference sequence). CDR3 length: 14 residues. CDR3 DNA sequence: TGTGCCAGCAGCCTCGAGGAATCTGGAAACACCATATATTTT. It is translated as CASSLEESGNTIYF.

V and J are TRBV5-1 and TRBJ2-5, with D perhaps TRBD2 (7 bases). Germline CDR1 is SGHRS and CDR2 is YFSETQ. This CDR3 is built from 15 residues. The V gene lost 7 bases and the J gene lost 1 base, with 17 bases spanning the gap. Written as DNA, the CDR3 is TGCGCCAGCGCCACTGGGGGGGGGCTCCAAGAGACCCAGTACTTC. This gives the protein CASATGGGLQETQYF.

The gene calls are TRBV30 and TRBJ1-2; D is uncertain. This CDR3 is 12 amino acids long. Germline assignment: CDR1 GTSNPN and CDR2 SVGIG (reference sequence). Trimming took 2 bases from V and 4 from J, leaving 8 bases between them. The CDR3 sequence: CAWSPLSYGYTF. Written as DNA, the CDR3 is TGTGCCTGGAGTCCCCTTAGCTATGGCTACACCTTC.

Only one count was recorded for this clone. The chain joins TRBV27 to TRBJ1-6; D may be TRBD1 (5 bases). There are 14 residues in the CDR3. Trimming removed 4 bases from V and 10 bases from J, with 14 bases in between. Germline V gives CDR1 MNHEY, CDR2 SMNVEV (reference sequence). CDR3 nucleotides: TGTGCCAGCAGTTCTCAGGGTATGGGCTCACCCCTCCACTTT. Translating gives CASSSQGMGSPLHF.

The chain is built from TRBV24-1 and TRBJ2-2; D is undetermined. V shed 7 bases and J shed 0 bases, with 8 bases lying between them. The CDR3 consists of 14 residues. Germline-derived CDR1 and CDR2 are KGHDR and SFDVKD. CDR3 loop: CATSPSSNTGELFF. The CDR3 DNA follows: TGTGCCACCAGCCCCTCTTCGAACACCGGGGAGCTGTTTTTT.

The chain joins TRBV15 to TRBJ1-5; 9 bases are a match to TRBD1. CDR1 is LNHNV and CDR2 is YYDKDF in the germline V gene (reference sequence). J was trimmed by 0 bases and V by 6 bases; bases with no gene match: 9. CDR3 length: 17 amino acids. CDR3 sequence (DNA): TGTGCCACCAGAAGGGGACAGGGACCTTTTAGCAATCAGCCCCAGCATTTT. Translating gives CATRRGQGPFSNQPQHF.

The chain carries TRBV10-3 and TRBJ2-2; the match to TRBD1 covers 7 bases. This CDR3 has 12 residues. The germline gives CDR1 ENHRY, CDR2 SYGVKD. J lost 4 bases, V lost 7 bases, and 0 bases had no gene match. CDR3 bases: TGTGCCATCACAGGGGGCACCGGGGAGCTGTTTTTT. Translating it yields CAITGGTGELFF.

This CDR3 is CASSLVLAASTDTQYF. The CDR3 DNA follows: TGTGCCAGCAGCTTAGTTCTAGCGGCTAGCACAGATACGCAGTATTTT. This rearrangement joins TRBV7-2 to TRBJ2-3; TRBD2 aligns across 7 bases. There are 16 residues in the CDR3. Germline V gene lookup returns CDR1 SGHTA and CDR2 FQGNSA. V gave up 1 base and J gave up 0 bases; unmatched junction bases: 4.

The chain has TRBV2 and TRBJ1-5; D gene uncertain. The CDR3 loop spans 11 amino acids. Germline lookup yields CDR1 SNHLY and CDR2 FYNNEI. V shed 8 bases and J shed 3 bases, with 5 bases lying between them. The CDR3, as DNA: TGTGCCAGCTCAATCAATCAGCCCCAGCATTTT. It codes for CASSINQPQHF. Complete variable domain (other parts from reference TRBV2 and TRBJ1-5): EPEVTQTPSHQVTQMGQEVILRCVPISNHLYFYWYRQILGQKVEFLVSFYNNEISEKSEIFDDQFSVERPDGSNFTLKIRSTKLEDSAMYFCASSINQPQHFGDGTRLSIL.

This chain connects TRBV3-1 (or the pseudogene TRBV3-2) to TRBJ2-1, with D maybe TRBD1 (8 bases). CDR3 length: 17 residues. Per the germline V gene, CDR1 is LGHDT and CDR2 is YNNKEL (reference sequence). V dropped 2 bases and J dropped 7 bases, with 21 bases sitting between them. In nucleotides, the CDR3 is TGTGCCAGCAGCCAATCAAATCGACAGGGGAGGGATAATGAGCAGTTCTTC. Translated, it gives CASSQSNRQGRDNEQFF.

The chain employs TRBV27 and TRBJ2-2, with 8 bases lining up with TRBD1. Germline lookup yields CDR1 MNHEY and CDR2 SMNVEV (reference sequence). V lost 7 bases, J lost 3 bases, and 10 bases stayed unmatched. The CDR3 has 16 amino acids. Here the CDR3 reads CASTPQGGRYTGELFF. CDR3 bases: TGTGCCAGCACGCCACAGGGGGGACGGTACACCGGGGAGCTGTTTTTT.

This chain links TRBV7-8 with TRBJ1-1, with a weak D call TRBD1 (6 bases). The CDR3 covers 15 residues. Trimming left V 5 bases short and J 3 bases short, with 16 bases between. The V gene's germline CDR1 is SGHVS and CDR2 FQNEAQ. In nucleotides, the CDR3 is TGTGCCAGCAGCGTTTTGGGGGCTACGCACACTGAAGCTTTCTTT. Protein: CASSVLGATHTEAFF.

CDR3 sequence reads: CASSLLGTGHTGELFF. The CDR3 DNA reads as TGTGCCAGCAGTTTATTGGGGACAGGGCACACCGGGGAGCTGTTTTTT. V usage is TRBV28 and J usage is TRBJ2-2; 9 nucleotides agree with TRBD1. The CDR3 totals 16 residues. Germline V gives CDR1 MDHEN, CDR2 SYDVKM. V lost 1 base to trimming and J lost 3 bases; unmatched junction nucleotides: 3.

V and J are TRBV7-9 and TRBJ1-6; no clear D. Trimming removed 8 bases at V and 7 bases at J, with 15 bases between. Germline CDR1 is SEHNR and CDR2 is FQNEAQ (reference sequence). The CDR3 length is 14 residues. CDR3 sequence reads: CASAREGMNSPLHF. The DNA of the CDR3 is TGTGCCAGCGCCCGCGAGGGTATGAATTCACCCCTCCACTTT.

The chain is built from TRBV11-2 and TRBJ2-3, with TRBD1 as a possible D gene (7 bases). V was clipped by 3 bases and J by 0 bases, with 10 bases between them. CDR1 and CDR2 from the germline V gene are SGHAT and FQNNGV. There are 15 residues in the CDR3. CDR3 sequence reads: CASSFAGGSTDTQYF. In nucleotides, the CDR3 is TGTGCCAGCAGCTTTGCAGGGGGGAGCACAGATACGCAGTATTTT.

The V call is TRBV11-2, the J call TRBJ1-1; unclear D gene. The V end was cut by 0 bases, the J end by 0 bases, with 17 bases between. This CDR3 region has 18 residues. CDR1 is SGHAT and CDR2 is FQNNGV in the germline V gene. CDR3: CASSLDRVGDNLNTEAFF. The CDR3 coding sequence is TGTGCCAGCAGCTTAGATCGAGTTGGCGACAATCTGAACACTGAAGCTTTCTTT.

The V gene is TRBV4-2, the J gene TRBJ2-1, with TRBD2 matching 8 bases. The V and J ends lost 4 bases and 3 bases, in that order; junction bases with no gene match: 2. CDR1 is LGHNA and CDR2 is YNFKEQ in the germline V gene. The length of the CDR3 is 14 residues. The CDR3, as DNA: TGTGCCAGCAGCCGCGGGACTAGCTACAATGAGCAGTTCTTC. Translated, it gives CASSRGTSYNEQFF.

The V call is TRBV5-5, the J call TRBJ1-1; TRBD1 aligns across 11 bases. CDR1 is SGHKS, CDR2 YYEKEE, per germline (reference sequence). Germline trimming cut 3 bases from V and 5 bases from J; bases unmatched to any gene: 12. The CDR3 consists of 17 residues. CDR3 nucleotides: TGTGCCAGCAGCTCTGGACAGGGGGCTGGGTTGAGGACTGAAGCTTTCTTT. This translates into CASSSGQGAGLRTEAFF.

This chain uses TRBV6-5 with TRBJ1-3; D possibly corresponds to TRBD1 (6 bases). This CDR3 contains 14 residues. Germline V gene sequence: CDR1 MNHEY, CDR2 SVGAGI. Trimming took 6 bases from V and 2 from J, leaving 11 bases between them. For the CDR3, the DNA is TGTGCCAGCAGCCACAGGGCGGCTGGAAACACCATATATTTT. It specifies CASSHRAAGNTIYF.

This chain connects TRBV2 to TRBJ1-5; tentatively, D is TRBD1 (6 bases). The CDR3 runs 14 residues. Deletions cut 4 bases from V and 0 bases from J, with 7 bases between. Germline lookup yields CDR1 SNHLY and CDR2 FYNNEI. The CDR3 nucleotides are TGTGCCAGCAGTGTGGACAGTAGCAATCAGCCCCAGCATTTT. Protein product: CASSVDSSNQPQHF. Looking up the rest from reference TRBV2 and TRBJ1-5 gives the full variable domain: EPEVTQTPSHQVTQMGQEVILRCVPISNHLYFYWYRQILGQKVEFLVSFYNNEISEKSEIFDDQFSVERPDGSNFTLKIRSTKLEDSAMYFCASSVDSSNQPQHFGDGTRLSIL.